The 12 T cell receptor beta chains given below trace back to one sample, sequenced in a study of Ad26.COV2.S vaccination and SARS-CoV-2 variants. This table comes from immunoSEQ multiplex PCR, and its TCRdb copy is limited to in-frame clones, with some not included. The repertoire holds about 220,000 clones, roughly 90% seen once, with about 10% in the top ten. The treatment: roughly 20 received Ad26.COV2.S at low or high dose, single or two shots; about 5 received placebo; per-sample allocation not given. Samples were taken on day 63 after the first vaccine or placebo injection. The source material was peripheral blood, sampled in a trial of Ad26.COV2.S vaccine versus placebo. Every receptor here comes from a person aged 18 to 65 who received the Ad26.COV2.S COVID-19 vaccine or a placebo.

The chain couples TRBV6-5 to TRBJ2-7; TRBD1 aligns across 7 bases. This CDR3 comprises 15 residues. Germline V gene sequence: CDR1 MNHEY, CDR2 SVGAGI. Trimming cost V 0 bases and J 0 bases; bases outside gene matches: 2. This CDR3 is CASSYSRDSSYEQYF. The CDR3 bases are TGTGCCAGCAGTTACTCTAGGGACAGCTCCTACGAGCAGTACTTC.

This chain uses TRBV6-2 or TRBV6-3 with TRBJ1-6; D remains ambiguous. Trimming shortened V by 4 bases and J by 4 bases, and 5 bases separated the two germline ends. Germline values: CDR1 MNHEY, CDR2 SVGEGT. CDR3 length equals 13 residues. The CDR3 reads CASSLGYNSPLHF. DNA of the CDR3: TGTGCCAGCAGTTTGGGGTATAATTCACCCCTCCACTTT.

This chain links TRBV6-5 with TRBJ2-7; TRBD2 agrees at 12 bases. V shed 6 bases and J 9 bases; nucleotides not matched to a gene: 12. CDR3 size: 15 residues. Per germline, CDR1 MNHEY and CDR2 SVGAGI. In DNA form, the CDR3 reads TGTGCCAGCAGAATCGGCCGACTAGCGGGAGATAGGCAGTACTTC. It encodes CASRIGRLAGDRQYF.

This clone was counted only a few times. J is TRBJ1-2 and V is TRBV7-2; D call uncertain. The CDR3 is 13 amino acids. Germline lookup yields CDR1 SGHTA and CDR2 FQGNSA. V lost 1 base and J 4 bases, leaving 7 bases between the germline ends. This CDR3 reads CASSLDRGYGYTF. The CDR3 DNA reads TGTGCCAGCAGCTTAGACCGGGGCTATGGCTACACCTTC.

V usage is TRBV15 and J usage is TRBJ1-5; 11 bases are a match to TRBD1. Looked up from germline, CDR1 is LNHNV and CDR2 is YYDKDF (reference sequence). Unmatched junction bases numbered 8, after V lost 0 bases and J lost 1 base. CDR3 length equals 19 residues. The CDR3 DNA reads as TGTGCCACCAGCAGAGATCGGACAGGGGGCGCGGGAAGCAATCAGCCCCAGCATTTT. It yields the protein CATSRDRTGGAGSNQPQHF.

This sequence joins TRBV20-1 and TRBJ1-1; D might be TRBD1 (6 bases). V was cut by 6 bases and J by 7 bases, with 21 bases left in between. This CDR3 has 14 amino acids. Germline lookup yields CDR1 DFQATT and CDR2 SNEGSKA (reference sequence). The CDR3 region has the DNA TGCAGTGCCAGTTCAGGGGAACGTACGATTGAAGCTTTCTTT. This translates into CSASSGERTIEAFF.

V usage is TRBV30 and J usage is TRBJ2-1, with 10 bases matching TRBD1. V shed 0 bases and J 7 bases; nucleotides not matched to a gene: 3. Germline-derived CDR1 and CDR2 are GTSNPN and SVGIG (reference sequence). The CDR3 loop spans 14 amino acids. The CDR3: CAWSVGQGRNEQFF. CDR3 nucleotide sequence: TGTGCCTGGAGTGTGGGACAGGGGAGGAATGAGCAGTTCTTC.

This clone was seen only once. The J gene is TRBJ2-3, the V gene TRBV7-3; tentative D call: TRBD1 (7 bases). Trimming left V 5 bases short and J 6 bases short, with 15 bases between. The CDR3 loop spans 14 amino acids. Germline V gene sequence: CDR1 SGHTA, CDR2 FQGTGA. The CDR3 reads CASSMTGRWDTQYF. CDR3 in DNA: TGTGCCAGCAGCATGACAGGGAGGTGGGATACGCAGTATTTT.

CDR3: CASSLGGAGEQYF. CDR3 nucleotide sequence: TGTGCCAGCAGCCTCGGGGGGGCGGGGGAGCAGTACTTC. V is TRBV6-5 and J is TRBJ2-7, with 8 bases matching TRBD2. V lost 6 bases to trimming and J lost 7 bases; unmatched junction nucleotides: 8. CDR1 and CDR2 (germline): MNHEY, SVGAGI. The length of the CDR3 is 13 residues.

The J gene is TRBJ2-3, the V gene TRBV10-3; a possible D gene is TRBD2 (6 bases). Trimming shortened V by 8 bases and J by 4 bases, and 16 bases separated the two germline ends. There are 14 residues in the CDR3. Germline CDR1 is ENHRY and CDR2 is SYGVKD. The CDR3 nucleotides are TGTGCCATCGGGCGGGGTAGCAGCCCAGATACGCAGTATTTT. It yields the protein CAIGRGSSPDTQYF.

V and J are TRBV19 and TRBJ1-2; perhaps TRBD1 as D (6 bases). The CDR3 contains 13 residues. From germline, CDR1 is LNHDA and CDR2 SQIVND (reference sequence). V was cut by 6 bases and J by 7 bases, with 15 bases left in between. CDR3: CASRSGQGPGYTF. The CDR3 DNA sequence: TGTGCCAGTAGGTCGGGGCAGGGGCCTGGCTACACCTTC.

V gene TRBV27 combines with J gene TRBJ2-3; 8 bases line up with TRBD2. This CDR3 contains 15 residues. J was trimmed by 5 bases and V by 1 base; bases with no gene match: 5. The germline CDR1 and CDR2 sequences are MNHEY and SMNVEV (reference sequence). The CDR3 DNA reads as TGTGCCAGCAGTTTATTTTCCCTAGCGGGAGATACGCAGTATTTT. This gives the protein CASSLFSLAGDTQYF.